This entry concerns a single T cell receptor (beta chain). These data come from a study of blood T cell repertoires in COVID-19. Study background: Some COVID-19 samples were acute and others convalescent; all came from the United States, Italy and Spain. From T cells, B-cell-depleted T cells, or PBMCs came the material, which was cDNA or gDNA.

Under the authors' procedure: Estimation of nucleated cell counts was performed using reference gene primer amplification. The assay was immunoSEQ multiplex PCR, and TCRdb's table has in-frame clones only and misses some. The DNA gave D and trimming, while V, J and clone size come from that table. The table lists 120,000 or so clones, nearly 90% of them singletons. Germline lookup yields CDR1 SGHRS and CDR2 YFSETQ. The CDR3 is 11 residues long. V lost 4 bases, J lost 1 base, and 2 bases lay in between. V is TRBV5-1 and J is TRBJ2-5; no reliable D call. Sequencing was carried out using peripheral blood. The TCR comes from a human donor in a cohort sampled during active COVID-19. The CDR3 spells CASSRQETQYF. DNA of the CDR3: TGCGCCAGCAGCCGCCAAGAGACCCAGTACTTC.